This entry lists 8 T cell receptor beta chains sequenced from one sample in a study of cytomegalovirus exposure and HLA in healthy donors. The PCR had 60 Vbeta and 13 Jbeta primers. Data came from immunoSEQ multiplex PCR; TCRdb stores just in-frame clones and leaves some out. Of roughly 150,000 clones detected, around 78% appear once; the ten largest clones hold roughly 6.2%. Specimen: PBMCs. These receptors were obtained from a woman aged 40 to 50 in good health and CMV-seropositive.

J is TRBJ2-2 and V is TRBV7-2; D may be TRBD1 (6 bases). V shed 7 bases and J shed 3 bases, with 18 bases lying between them. The CDR3 sequence is 16 residues long. From germline, CDR1 is SGHTA and CDR2 FQGNSA. The CDR3 reads CASTEGSGTYTGELFF. The CDR3 bases are TGTGCCAGCACCGAGGGGTCCGGGACATACACCGGGGAGCTGTTTTTT.

The genes are TRBV9 and TRBJ1-2; the match to TRBD1 covers 9 bases. The CDR3 length is 16 residues. V dropped 3 bases and J dropped 2; count of bases not matched to a gene: 8. Per germline, CDR1 SGDLS and CDR2 YYNGEE. CDR3 region: CASSGIRGQGNYGYTF. CDR3 DNA: TGTGCCAGCAGCGGAATCCGCGGACAGGGGAACTATGGCTACACCTTC.

This clone was seen a handful of times. The genes are TRBV7-2 and TRBJ1-1, with D possibly matching TRBD1 (6 bases). This CDR3 is 14 amino acids long. Germline assignment: CDR1 SGHTA and CDR2 FQGNSA. Trimming took 6 bases from V and 8 from J, leaving 19 bases between them. CDR3 protein: CASSKRVQGSEAFF. The DNA of the CDR3 is TGTGCCAGCAGTAAAAGAGTTCAGGGGTCGGAAGCTTTCTTT.

The chain has TRBV7-6 and TRBJ2-1; the D gene is possibly TRBD2 (6 bases). Germline CDR1 and CDR2: SGHVS and FNYEAQ. V was shortened by 7 bases and J by 8 bases, with 15 bases between the two germline ends. The CDR3 sequence is 13 residues long. CDR3 loop: CASTPRRRDEQFF. The CDR3 DNA reads as TGTGCCAGCACCCCGCGGAGGAGGGATGAGCAGTTCTTC. The entire variable domain, with the rest obtained from reference TRBV7-6 and TRBJ2-1, is as follows: GAGVSQSPRYKVTKRGQDVALRCDPISGHVSLYWYRQALGQGPEFLTYFNYEAQQDKSGLPNDRFSAERPEGSISTLTIQRTEQRDSAMYRCASTPRRRDEQFFGPGTRLTVL.

The rearrangement joins TRBV6-1 to TRBJ2-7; maybe TRBD2 (5 bases). Trimming left V 7 bases short and J 0 bases short, with 13 bases between. Germline CDR1 reads MNHNS; CDR2 reads SASEGT. The CDR3 contains 14 residues. CDR3 in amino acids: CASTRTPRSYEQYF. CDR3 coding DNA: TGTGCCAGCACTCGGACTCCCCGCTCCTACGAGCAGTACTTC.

This CDR3 is CSVGQGARYGYTF. The CDR3 DNA is TGCAGCGTTGGACAGGGAGCCCGCTATGGCTACACCTTC. The rearrangement joins TRBV29-1 to TRBJ1-2; 7 bases agree with TRBD1. The CDR3 has 13 residues. The V and J ends lost 4 bases and 4 bases, in that order; junction bases with no gene match: 6. Germline lookup yields CDR1 SQVTM and CDR2 ANQGSEA.

The chain links TRBV5-1 to TRBJ2-5, with 8 bases that match TRBD2. CDR3 length equals 15 residues. Germline loops: CDR1 SGHRS, CDR2 YFSETQ. V trimming: 6 bases; J trimming: 1 base; junction bases outside the gene matches: 8. The CDR3 DNA reads as TGCGCCAGCAAACTAGCGGCTTTGCTCCAAGAGACCCAGTACTTC. Encoded protein: CASKLAALLQETQYF.

The chain has TRBV7-9 and TRBJ1-1; TRBD1 agrees at 7 bases. CDR1 and CDR2 from the germline V gene are SEHNR and FQNEAQ (reference sequence). The length of the CDR3 is 11 residues. CDR3 loop: CSYQGGAGAFF. CDR3 DNA: TGTTCCTACCAGGGGGGCGCTGGGGCTTTCTTT. The full variable domain, its missing parts supplied by reference TRBV7-9 and TRBJ1-1, is DTGVSQNPRHKITKRGQNVTFRCDPISEHNRLYWYRQTLGQGPEFLTYFQNEAQLEKSRLLSDRFSAERPKGSFSTLEIQRTEQGDSAMYLCSYQGGAGAFFGQGTRLTVV.